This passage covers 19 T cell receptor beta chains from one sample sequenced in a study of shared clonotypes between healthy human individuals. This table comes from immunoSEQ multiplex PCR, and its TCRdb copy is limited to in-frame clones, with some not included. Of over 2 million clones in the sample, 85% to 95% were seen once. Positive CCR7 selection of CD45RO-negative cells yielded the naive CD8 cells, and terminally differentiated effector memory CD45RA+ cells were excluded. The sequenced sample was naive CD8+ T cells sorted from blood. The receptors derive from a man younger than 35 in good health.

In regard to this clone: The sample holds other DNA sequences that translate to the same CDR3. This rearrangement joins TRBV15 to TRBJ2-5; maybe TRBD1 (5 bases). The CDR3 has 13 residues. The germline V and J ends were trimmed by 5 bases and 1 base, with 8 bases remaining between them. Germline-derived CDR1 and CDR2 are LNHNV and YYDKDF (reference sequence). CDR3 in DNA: TGTGCCACCAGCCCCGACAGCCAAGAGACCCAGTACTTC. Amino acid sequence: CATSPDSQETQYF. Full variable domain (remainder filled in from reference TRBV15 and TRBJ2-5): DAMVIQNPRYQVTQFGKPVTLSCSQTLNHNVMYWYQQKSSQAPKLLFHYYDKDFNNEADTPDNFQSRRPNTSFCFLDIRSPGLGDTAMYLCATSPDSQETQYFGPGTRLLVL.

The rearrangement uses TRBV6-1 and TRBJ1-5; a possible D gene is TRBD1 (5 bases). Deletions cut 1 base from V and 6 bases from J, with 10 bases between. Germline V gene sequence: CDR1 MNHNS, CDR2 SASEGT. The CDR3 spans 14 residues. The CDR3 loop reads CASSEVGVGQPQHF. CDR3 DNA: TGTGCCAGCAGTGAAGTAGGGGTCGGTCAGCCCCAGCATTTT.

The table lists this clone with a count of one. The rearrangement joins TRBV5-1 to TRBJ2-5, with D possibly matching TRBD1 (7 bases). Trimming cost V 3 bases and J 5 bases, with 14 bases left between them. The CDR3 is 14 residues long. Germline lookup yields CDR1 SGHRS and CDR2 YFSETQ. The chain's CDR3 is CASSWRDSVETQYF. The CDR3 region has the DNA TGCGCCAGCAGCTGGAGGGACAGCGTCGAGACCCAGTACTTC.

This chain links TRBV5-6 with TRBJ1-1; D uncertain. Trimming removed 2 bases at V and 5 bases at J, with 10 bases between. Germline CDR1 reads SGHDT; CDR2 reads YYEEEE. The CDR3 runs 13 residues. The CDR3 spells CASSFWGSTEAFF. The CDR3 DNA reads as TGTGCCAGCAGCTTCTGGGGAAGTACTGAAGCTTTCTTT.

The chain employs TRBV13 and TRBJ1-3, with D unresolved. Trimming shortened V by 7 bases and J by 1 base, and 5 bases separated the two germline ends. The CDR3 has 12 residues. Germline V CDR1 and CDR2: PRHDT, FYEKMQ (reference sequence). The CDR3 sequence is CASTFSGNTIYF. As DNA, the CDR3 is TGTGCCAGCACGTTTTCTGGAAACACCATATATTTT.

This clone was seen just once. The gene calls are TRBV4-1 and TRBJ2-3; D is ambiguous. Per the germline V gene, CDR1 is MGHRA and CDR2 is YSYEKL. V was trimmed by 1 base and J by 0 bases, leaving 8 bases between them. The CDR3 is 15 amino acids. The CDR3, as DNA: TGCGCCAGCAGCCAAGTCCCAGCTAGCACAGATACGCAGTATTTT. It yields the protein CASSQVPASTDTQYF.

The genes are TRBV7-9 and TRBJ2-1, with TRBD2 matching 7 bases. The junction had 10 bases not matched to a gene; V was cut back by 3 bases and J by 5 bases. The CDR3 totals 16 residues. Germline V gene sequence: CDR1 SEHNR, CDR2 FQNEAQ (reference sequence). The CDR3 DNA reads TGTGCCAGCAGCTTTCGAATCCAGCGGGGAGACAATGAGCAGTTCTTC. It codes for CASSFRIQRGDNEQFF.

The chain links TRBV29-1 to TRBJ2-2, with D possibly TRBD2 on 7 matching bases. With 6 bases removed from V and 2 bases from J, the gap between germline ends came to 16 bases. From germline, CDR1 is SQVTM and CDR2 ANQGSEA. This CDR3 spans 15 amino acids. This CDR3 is CSVREGGRNTGELFF. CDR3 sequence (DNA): TGCAGCGTCCGAGAGGGGGGGCGAAACACCGGGGAGCTGTTTTTT.

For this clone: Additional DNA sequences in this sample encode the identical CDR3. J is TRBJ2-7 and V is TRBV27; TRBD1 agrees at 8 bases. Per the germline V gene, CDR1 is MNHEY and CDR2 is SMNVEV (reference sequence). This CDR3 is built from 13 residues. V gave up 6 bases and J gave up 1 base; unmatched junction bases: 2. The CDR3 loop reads CASSTGGSYEQYF. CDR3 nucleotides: TGTGCCAGCAGCACAGGGGGATCCTACGAGCAGTACTTC.

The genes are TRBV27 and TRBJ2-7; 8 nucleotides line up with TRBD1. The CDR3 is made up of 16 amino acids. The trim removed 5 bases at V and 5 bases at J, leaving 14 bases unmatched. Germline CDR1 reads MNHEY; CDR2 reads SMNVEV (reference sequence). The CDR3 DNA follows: TGTGCCAGCAGTCCCCTCACCCAGGGGGCGCGGGACGAGCAGTACTTC. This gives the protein CASSPLTQGARDEQYF.

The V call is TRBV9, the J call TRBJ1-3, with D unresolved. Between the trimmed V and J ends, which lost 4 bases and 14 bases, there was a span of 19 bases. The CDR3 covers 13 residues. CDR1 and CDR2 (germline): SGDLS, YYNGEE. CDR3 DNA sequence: TGTGCCAGCAGCCCCCCCCAGGACCGCGCGGTATATTTT. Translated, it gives CASSPPQDRAVYF.

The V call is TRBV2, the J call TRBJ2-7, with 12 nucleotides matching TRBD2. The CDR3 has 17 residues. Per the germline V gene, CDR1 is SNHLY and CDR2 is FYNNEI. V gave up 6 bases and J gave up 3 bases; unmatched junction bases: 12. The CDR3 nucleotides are TGTGCCAGCAGCGATCCTACCTGGACTAGCGGGGACTACGAGCAGTACTTC. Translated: CASSDPTWTSGDYEQYF.

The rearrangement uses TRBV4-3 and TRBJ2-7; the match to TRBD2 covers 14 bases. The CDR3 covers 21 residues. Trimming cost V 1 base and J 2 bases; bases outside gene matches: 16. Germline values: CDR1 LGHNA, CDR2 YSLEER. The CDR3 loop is CASSQGSPGLAGVEGPYEQYF. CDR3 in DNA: TGCGCCAGCAGCCAAGGAAGCCCGGGACTAGCGGGAGTGGAGGGTCCCTACGAGCAGTACTTC.

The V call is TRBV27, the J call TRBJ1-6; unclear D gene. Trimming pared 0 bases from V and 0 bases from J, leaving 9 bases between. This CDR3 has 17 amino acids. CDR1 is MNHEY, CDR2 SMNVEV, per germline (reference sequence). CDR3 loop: CASSLSRPSSYNSPLHF. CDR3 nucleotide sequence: TGTGCCAGCAGTTTATCCAGACCCAGCTCCTATAATTCACCCCTCCACTTT.

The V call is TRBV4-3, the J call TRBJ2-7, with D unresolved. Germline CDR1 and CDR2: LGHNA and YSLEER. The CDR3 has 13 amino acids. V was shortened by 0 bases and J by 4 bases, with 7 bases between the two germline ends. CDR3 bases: TGCGCCAGCAGCCAAGACTACCTGTACGAGCAGTACTTC. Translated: CASSQDYLYEQYF.

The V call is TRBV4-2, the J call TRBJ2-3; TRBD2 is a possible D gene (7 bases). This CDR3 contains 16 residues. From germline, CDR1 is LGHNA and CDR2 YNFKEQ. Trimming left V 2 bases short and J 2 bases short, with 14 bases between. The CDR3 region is CASSQRAGADTDTQYF. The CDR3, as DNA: TGTGCCAGCAGCCAAAGGGCGGGGGCAGACACAGATACGCAGTATTTT.

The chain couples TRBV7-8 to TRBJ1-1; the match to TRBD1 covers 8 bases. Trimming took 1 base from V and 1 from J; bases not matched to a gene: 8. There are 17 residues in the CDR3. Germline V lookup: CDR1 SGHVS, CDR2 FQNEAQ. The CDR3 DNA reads TGTGCCAGCAGCTTAGTTCGGGACAGGTTTGAGAACACTGAAGCTTTCTTT. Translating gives CASSLVRDRFENTEAFF.

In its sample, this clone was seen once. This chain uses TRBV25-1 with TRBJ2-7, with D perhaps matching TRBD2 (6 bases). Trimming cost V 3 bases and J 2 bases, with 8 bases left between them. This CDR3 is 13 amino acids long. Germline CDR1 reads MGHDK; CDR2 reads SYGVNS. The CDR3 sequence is CASSDGGTYEQYF. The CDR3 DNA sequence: TGTGCCAGCAGTGATGGCGGGACCTACGAGCAGTACTTC.

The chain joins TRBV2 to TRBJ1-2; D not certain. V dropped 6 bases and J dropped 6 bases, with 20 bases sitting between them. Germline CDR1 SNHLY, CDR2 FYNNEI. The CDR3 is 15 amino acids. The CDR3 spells CASSDLGASLDGYTF. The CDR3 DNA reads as TGTGCCAGCAGCGATCTTGGAGCCTCGCTGGATGGCTACACCTTC.